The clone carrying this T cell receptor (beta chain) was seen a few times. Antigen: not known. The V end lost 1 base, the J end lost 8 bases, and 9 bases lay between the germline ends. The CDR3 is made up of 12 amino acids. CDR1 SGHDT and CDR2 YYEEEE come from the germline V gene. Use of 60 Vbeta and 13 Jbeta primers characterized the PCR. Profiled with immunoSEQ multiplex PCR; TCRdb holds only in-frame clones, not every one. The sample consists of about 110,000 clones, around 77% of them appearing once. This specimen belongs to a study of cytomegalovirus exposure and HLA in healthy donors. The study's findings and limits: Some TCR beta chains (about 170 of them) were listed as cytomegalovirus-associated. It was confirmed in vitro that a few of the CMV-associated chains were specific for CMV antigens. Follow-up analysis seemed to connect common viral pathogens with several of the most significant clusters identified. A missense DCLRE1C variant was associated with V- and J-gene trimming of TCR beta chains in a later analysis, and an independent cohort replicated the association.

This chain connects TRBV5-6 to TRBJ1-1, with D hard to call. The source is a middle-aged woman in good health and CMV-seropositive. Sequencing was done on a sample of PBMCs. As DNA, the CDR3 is TGTGCCAGCAGCTTGAGAGCCCTGGAAGCTTTCTTT. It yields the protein CASSLRALEAFF.